The present entry profiles one T cell receptor (beta chain) with its context. No antigen is known for it. The sample holds no much larger clone one base away, and base qualities are not on file. This record comes from a study of shared clonotypes between healthy human individuals (dated by TCRdb to 2020 to 2022). As for the study more broadly: The cohort included three men and two women between 18 and 49 years of age. Leukapheresis yielded between about 0.85 and 10 billion PBMCs per donor. Blood TCR repertoires of roughly 5 healthy adults were deeply sequenced to estimate repertoire size and the extent of clonotype sharing between individuals. To increase sequencing depth and limit assay-specific biases, TCR repertoire library preparation and sequencing were carried out by different laboratories using diverse techniques. For each donor, CD4 naive and CD4 memory were each run on three plates, CD8 naive on two plates, and CD8 memory on one plate.

Study-level results and caveats: Estimated clonotype richness was generally larger for naive than for memory subsets. The small number of donors limited the genetic and exposure-history diversity represented. Higher generation probabilities were observed for clonotypes shared by all four sorted-subset donors than for non-shared clonotypes. Sampling was restricted to blood, and TCR repertoires in tissue are likely to differ from TCR repertoires in blood. When a few donors were compared, the shared fraction of clonotypes was about 5.4% for naive CD4, more than 3% for naive CD8, 2.3% for memory CD4, and 0.4% for memory CD8. Rarefaction of sorted-subset datasets indicated incomplete sequencing despite the large sequencing depth. Based on pairwise subsampling, the degree of clonotype sharing among donors was expected to be affected by sequencing depth.

Healthy HIV-negative adults with no recently reported acute infections or vaccinations were included as donors. Every donor was a Caucasian adult residing in Nashville, Tennessee, USA. CD4+ T cells were enriched by magnetic negative selection; naive cells were then positively selected on CD45RA, and the negative fraction formed the memory subset. Blood was collected by leukapheresis, and PBMCs were isolated by Ficoll-Histopaque density gradient centrifugation and then cryopreserved in liquid nitrogen vapor phase. Analytical flow cytometry was used to check the purity and quantity of every magnetically sorted T cell population. Genomic DNA was isolated from every sorted fraction and measured by UV absorbance on a Nanodrop 2000c. Using the deep immunoSEQ assay, multiplex PCR amplified TCR CDR3 regions from genomic DNA. For each cell subset, the extracted genomic DNA was distributed evenly across all wells of several immunoSEQ 96-well plates, and each plate served as one replicate. Each replicate PCR for sorted subsets received roughly 200 ng genomic DNA, equal to about 30,000 T cell genomes. Purified libraries were quantified with a Qubit 3.0 fluorometer, sized on a Bioanalyzer 2100, and re-quantified with the KAPA Library Quantification kit. Every immunoSEQ 96-well plate was sequenced on a separate single-read 150-cycle Illumina NextSeq 550 flow cell. Concerning the study's data processing: Because the immunoSEQ output included only junctional sequences and no quality scores, the filtering could not be the same as the filtering used for full-length reads. Sequences were annotated with PyIR, a Python wrapper for IgBLAST v1.9, and V/J genes and CDR3 were assigned using IMGT germline references. Reads with weak V/J assignments (E-value above 1e-6), missing CDR3, stop codons, out-of-frame junctions, or ambiguous translated residues were removed. V3J clonotypes were defined as sequences sharing the same inferred V gene, J gene, and CDR3 amino acid sequence. To compute the percentage overlap between repertoires, the number of shared unique clonotypes was divided by the size of the smaller repertoire. RTK rarefaction, the Chao1 estimator, and Recon v2.1 estimates of unobserved clonotypes were used to assess repertoire richness. Generation probabilities were computed with OLGA for all TCRbeta clonotypes obtained by the gDNA method from several donors. TCRdb limited this immuneACCESS table to in-frame rearrangements with V and J called. A share of clones is missing; checked studies link under half to unresolved V genes, and the rest is unexplained. V, J and clone size are taken as reported in that table, and D and trimming were inferred from the DNA itself. The sample has 950,000 to 1,300,000 clones on record, approximately 76% of them singletons. The top ten constitute 1.4% to 1.5% of the sample.

Trimming removed 5 bases from V and 5 bases from J, leaving 14 bases between the germline ends. Including cysteine and phenylalanine, the CDR3 has 14 amino acids. The read is trimmed to its CDR3 DNA, 42 bases read in frame from base 1. Sequences SGHAT (CDR1) and FQNNGV (CDR2) are obtained from the germline V gene. The sequence joins TRBV11-2 to TRBJ2-3, with a weak D call of TRBD1 (5 bases match). Specimen: memory CD4+ T cells sorted from blood. Read against the paper, the sample's cell subset or site label means: CD45RA-negative fraction. The source of this sequence is a man aged 18 to 30 in good health. Here the CDR3 is given as CASSVLGAGDTQYF. The nucleotides read TGTGCCAGCAGCGTGTTAGGGGCTGGAGATACGCAGTATTTT.